Listed below are T cell receptor beta chains from one sample, sequenced in a study of cytomegalovirus exposure and HLA in healthy donors. This table comes from immunoSEQ multiplex PCR, and its TCRdb copy is limited to in-frame clones, with some not included. This table lists roughly 40,000 clones. The sequenced sample consisted of PBMCs. Receptor source: a male donor in good health and CMV-seronegative. The CDR3 runs from the conserved cysteine through the conserved F or W. Each record gives: CDR3 DNA, CDR3 protein, J gene, V gene, D gene. A D gene is named only where the DNA matches it firmly.

TGCAGCGTCGAGCAGGGGGAAGTCAAAAACATTCAGTACTTC | CSVEQGEVKNIQYF | TRBJ2-4 | TRBV29-1 | TRBD1
TGTGCCATCAGTGAGCCTCAACAGGGAGGGACTGAAGCTTTCTTT | CAISEPQQGGTEAFF | TRBJ1-1 | TRBV10-3 | NA
TGTGCCATCAAAGGGGTATCTAACTATGGCTACACCTTC | CAIKGVSNYGYTF | TRBJ1-2 | TRBV28 | NA
TGTGCCAGCAGGGTTAACAGGGAGCCCCAGCATTTT | CASRVNREPQHF | TRBJ1-5 | TRBV2 | NA
TGTGCCAGCAGCGTGACTAGCGGATACACAGATACGCAGTATTTT | CASSVTSGYTDTQYF | TRBJ2-3 | TRBV28 | TRBD2
TGTGCCAGCAGCTCCCCGGCAGGGGGAGAATCCCGGGAACAGCCCCAGCATTTT | CASSSPAGGESREQPQHF | TRBJ1-5 | TRBV7-9 | TRBD1
TGTGCCAGCAGCCCTCAATCGACAGCCAGCTCCTACGAGCAGTACTTC | CASSPQSTASSYEQYF | TRBJ2-7 | TRBV7-2 | NA
TGTGCCAGTACCCCCCCGGCGGGTTTCTCTGGAAACACCATATATTTT | CASTPPAGFSGNTIYF | TRBJ1-3 | TRBV19 | NA
TGTGCCAGCAGCGAAGAAACCGGGAGACCGAACACTGAAGCTTTCTTT | CASSEETGRPNTEAFF | TRBJ1-1 | TRBV13 | NA
TGTGCCAGCAGTTCTCGGACAGGGGGCGCCCCGGAGACCCAGTACTTC | CASSSRTGGAPETQYF | TRBJ2-5 | TRBV2 | TRBD1
TGTGCCAGCAGGCGCTCCTACAATGAGCAGTTCTTC | CASRRSYNEQFF | TRBJ2-1 | TRBV27 | NA
TGTGCCAGCACGACCGGGACAGCGACCGAAAAACTGTTTTTT | CASTTGTATEKLFF | TRBJ1-4 | TRBV19 | TRBD1
TGTGCCAGCAGCTTAGGGGGCAACACTGAAGCTTTCTTT | CASSLGGNTEAFF | TRBJ1-1 | TRBV11-2 | NA
TGCGCCAGCAGCTTGGAAGGCGGGGGGCCATACAATGAGCAGTTCTTC | CASSLEGGGPYNEQFF | TRBJ2-1 | TRBV5-1 | TRBD2
TGTGCCAGCAGTACGGACAGGGGGCTTTCACCCCTCCACTTT | CASSTDRGLSPLHF | TRBJ1-6 | TRBV2 | TRBD1
TGTGCCAGTAGTATCCCCACAGGGGAGAGTTGGACCGGGGAGCTGTTTTTT | CASSIPTGESWTGELFF | TRBJ2-2 | TRBV19 | TRBD1
TGTGCCAGCAGCGAGACAGGGGGCGATGACATTCAGTACTTC | CASSETGGDDIQYF | TRBJ2-4 | TRBV9 | TRBD1
TGCGCCAGCAGCTATCCGGGACAGAGGGAAAAACTGTTTTTT | CASSYPGQREKLFF | TRBJ1-4 | TRBV5-1 | TRBD1
TGTGCCAGCAGGATCCCCGGGACAGGGACGCGGGGCTACACCTTC | CASRIPGTGTRGYTF | TRBJ1-2 | TRBV9 | TRBD1
TGTGCCAGCAGCTTAGCGCTGGGGCGGGGCGAGAACACCGGGGAGCTGTTTTTT | CASSLALGRGENTGELFF | TRBJ2-2 | TRBV11-1 | NA
TGTGCCAGTAGTCCAGGACAGTACACAGATACGCAGTATTTT | CASSPGQYTDTQYF | TRBJ2-3 | TRBV19 | NA
TGTGCCAGCAGTCCCCGGACTAGCGGGGGCCCTTCCCAAGAGACCCAGTACTTC | CASSPRTSGGPSQETQYF | TRBJ2-5 | TRBV27 | TRBD2
TGCGCCAGCAGCCAAGGTCCGGGGATGGCAGACAACTATGGCTACACCTTC | CASSQGPGMADNYGYTF | TRBJ1-2 | TRBV4-1 | NA
TGTGCCAGCAGCCCGGAAAGGGGAGAGACCCAGTACTTC | CASSPERGETQYF | TRBJ2-5 | TRBV7-9 | NA
TGTGCCAGCAGCGTAGGAGGGACAGCCTCTGGAAACACCATATATTTT | CASSVGGTASGNTIYF | TRBJ1-3 | TRBV9 | TRBD1
TGTGCCAGCAGTCCACAGGGATCGAGTGAAAAACTGTTTTTT | CASSPQGSSEKLFF | TRBJ1-4 | TRBV6-1 | NA
TGTGCCAGCAGCTACCGGACAGGAACTGAAGCTTTCTTT | CASSYRTGTEAFF | TRBJ1-1 | TRBV14 | TRBD1
TGTGCCAGCACCGGGACAGGGGTTCAGCCCCAGCATTTT | CASTGTGVQPQHF | TRBJ1-5 | TRBV6-1 | TRBD1
TGTGCCAGTAGTATAACAGTTAACTATGGCTACACCTTC | CASSITVNYGYTF | TRBJ1-2 | TRBV19 | NA
TGTGCCAGCTCGGGAAGAGGGCGTTTTAATGAAAAACTGTTTTTT | CASSGRGRFNEKLFF | TRBJ1-4 | TRBV6-1 | NA
TGTGCCAGCAGCCCGACAGGGAAAGCCTACGAGCAGTACTTC | CASSPTGKAYEQYF | TRBJ2-7 | TRBV4-2 | TRBD1
TGTGCCAGCATGAGGGTTCGGACAGAGAATGAAAAACTGTTTTTT | CASMRVRTENEKLFF | TRBJ1-4 | TRBV6-5 | NA
TGCGCCAGCAGCTTCGGAAGGGGGAACACCGGGGAGCTGTTTTTT | CASSFGRGNTGELFF | TRBJ2-2 | TRBV5-1 | NA
TGTGCCAGCAGTCCTAACAGGGGACAAGAAAAACTGTTTTTT | CASSPNRGQEKLFF | TRBJ1-4 | TRBV6-5 | TRBD1
TGTGCCAGCTCACCACCCGGGAACAGCAATCAGCCCCAGCATTTT | CASSPPGNSNQPQHF | TRBJ1-5 | TRBV18 | NA
TGTGCCAGCAGCTTAGTTAACGGGGGTTTCACAGATACGCAGTATTTT | CASSLVNGGFTDTQYF | TRBJ2-3 | TRBV7-8 | NA
TGTGCCTTACAGGGATCGCGGGTGAACACTGAAGCTTTCTTT | CALQGSRVNTEAFF | TRBJ1-1 | TRBV30 | NA
TGTGCCAGTAGTAGTTTCTCAGGGGCGACTAATCAGCCCCAGCATTTT | CASSSFSGATNQPQHF | TRBJ1-5 | TRBV19 | NA